The 3 T cell receptor beta chains in this list originate from one sample, sequenced in a study of CD8+ T cells in alopecia areata. cDNA prepared by RNA extraction and subsequent reverse transcription served as the template for sequencing. The table came from immunoSEQ multiplex PCR; TCRdb's copy has only in-frame clones and leaves some out. The data hold more than 150,000 clones, with roughly three fifths observed a single time. Treatment in this sample: oral pan-JAK inhibitor, 5-10 mg twice daily. Sequences were derived from CD4+ T cells sorted from blood, sampled at week 4, from a patient treated with tofacitinib. These receptors were collected from a human donor with alopecia areata.

The rearrangement links TRBV15 to TRBJ2-5, with D tentatively TRBD2 (6 bases). The CDR3 runs to 15 residues. Germline CDR1 reads LNHNV; CDR2 reads YYDKDF (reference sequence). V shed 4 bases and J shed 1 base, with 13 bases lying between them. The CDR3, as DNA: TGTGCCACCAGCAAGGGCGGGATAACCCAAGAGACCCAGTACTTC. Translating gives CATSKGGITQETQYF.

This rearrangement joins TRBV14 to TRBJ2-4; 10 nucleotides agree with TRBD1. J gave up 7 bases and V 8 bases, and 5 bases lay outside the gene matches. There are 13 residues in the CDR3. Germline CDR1 reads SGHDN; CDR2 reads FVKESK. The CDR3 sequence: CASHRTGGNIQYF. In nucleotides, the CDR3 is TGTGCCAGCCATAGGACAGGGGGGAACATTCAGTACTTC.

The chain employs TRBV9 and TRBJ1-4; D might be TRBD1 (6 bases). Germline V gives CDR1 SGDLS, CDR2 YYNGEE. CDR3 length: 14 amino acids. Trimming cost V 4 bases and J 4 bases, with 11 bases left between them. CDR3 amino acids: CASSPEGGNEKLFF. CDR3 coding DNA: TGTGCCAGCAGCCCCGAGGGGGGTAATGAAAAACTGTTTTTT.